This section outlines one TCR beta chain sequence together with its context. Its antigen remains unidentified. No much larger clone is present one base from it, and per-base qualities are unavailable. Taken from the germline V gene, the CDR1 and CDR2 loops are MGHRA and YSYEKL. Including the terminal cysteine and phenylalanine, the CDR3 comprises 16 residues. Only the CDR3 region is kept as DNA, spanning 48 bases read in frame from base 1. V gives up 0 bases and J gives up 4 bases, and the segment between their germline ends measures 15 bases. A case-control design nested within a healthcare worker cohort in London, UK, was used, with weekly nasopharyngeal swab PCR tests and blood sampling performed. Between 23 and 31 March 2020, the week of the UK lockdown, healthcare workers were enrolled and then followed up weekly for as long as 16 weeks. The sample is drawn from a study of early T cells in non-severe SARS-CoV-2 infection (dated by TCRdb to about 2021). A note on the overall study: TCR sequencing used bulk RNA from unsorted whole blood, so alpha and beta chains could not be paired. What the research found in general, with its limitations: VDJdb matching was skewed toward anti-spike CD8 responses and likely underestimated virus-specific expansions, missing private and CD4 specificities.

Libraries came from 5' RACE. The instrument was a NextSeq 500. In the TCR library protocol, unique molecular identifiers were attached to individual cDNA molecules to correct for PCR bias and sequencing error. TCR alpha and beta chains were both sequenced, and the abundances of alpha and beta sequences in each sample were closely correlated with each other. Per the original workflow: V gene, J gene and CDR3 annotation of TCR sequences was performed with Decombinator V4. Expanded TCRs were defined as changing significantly between any two time points under a Poisson model with p below 0.0001. TCR abundances were normalised to the total number of TCRs sequenced per sample and were expressed as counts per million. TRAV1-2 paired with TRAJ12, TRAJ20 or TRAJ33 defined MAIT TCRs, while TRAV10 paired with TRAJ18 defined iNKT TCRs. VDJdb, accessed 1 November 2021, was searched for CMV, EBV and SARS-CoV-2 annotated TCRs, excluding TCRs annotated for multiple antigens. The public reads were run again by TCRdb, first through fastp at Q25 and then through MiXCR, and only productive beta chains were kept. Identical CDR3 protein sequences are pooled into one entry, listed with their most common genes and DNA. V and J calls and clone size were set by TCRdb, not the authors. The sample data list around 53,000 distinct CDR3 sequences, and around 9.1% of these were observed just once. Of the sample, roughly 8.3% is held by the ten largest clones.

The receptor's source is an adult who was a healthcare worker with PCR-confirmed SARS-CoV-2 infection or an uninfected control (not recorded which). The chain was built from TRBV4-1 and TRBJ1-2, and possibly TRBD1, on 5 matching bases. Sequencing was carried out using whole blood. In nucleotides, the sequence is TGCGCCAGCAGCCAAGATCGGTCACAGGCTAGCTATGGCTACACCTTC. This gives the protein CASSQDRSQASYGYTF.